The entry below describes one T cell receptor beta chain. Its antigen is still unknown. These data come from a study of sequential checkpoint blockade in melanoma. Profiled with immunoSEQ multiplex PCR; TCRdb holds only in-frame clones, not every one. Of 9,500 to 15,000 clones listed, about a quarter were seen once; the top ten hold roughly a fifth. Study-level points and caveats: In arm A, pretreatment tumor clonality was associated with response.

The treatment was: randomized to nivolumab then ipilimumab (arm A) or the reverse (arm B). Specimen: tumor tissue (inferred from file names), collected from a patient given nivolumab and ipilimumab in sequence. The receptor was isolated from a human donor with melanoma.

The CDR3 DNA follows: TGTGCCAGCAGTTACGTGGCAACCAACACTGAAGCTTTCTTT. Amino acids: CASSYVATNTEAFF. The rearrangement links TRBV6-8 to TRBJ1-1; D not certain. Trimming cost V 2 bases and J 2 bases, with 9 bases left between them. The CDR3 has 14 amino acids. Germline V CDR1 and CDR2: MNHGY, SAAAGT.